These 21 T cell receptor beta chains share one sample of origin, sequenced in a study of response to subunit inactivated influenza vaccine (dated by TCRdb to the late 2010s). Libraries were prepared through RT-PCR. These reads were obtained on an Illumina HiSeq 2500. TCRdb itself trimmed the public reads at Q25 with fastp, ran MiXCR and retained productive beta chains. CDR3 protein sequences are deduplicated, and each keeps its most common genes and DNA. The sample yields hundreds of thousands of distinct CDR3 sequences; 14% were counted once. The ten largest clones represent about 7.4% of the sample. The sequences come from PBMCs from blood, collected 14 days before vaccination. The origin of the receptors is a man aged 50-59 years who received an inactivated influenza vaccine. Donor details come from another sample of the same person, matched by shared clones.

The rearrangement uses TRBV23-1 and TRBJ1-1; weak D call: TRBD1 (6 bases). TRBV23-1 belongs to the ORF category, with a function that is uncertain. The V end was cut by 4 bases, the J end by 1 base, with 13 bases between. CDR3 length: 15 residues. The CDR3 nucleotides are TGCGCCAGCAGTCCCTCTACAGGGACGAACACTGAAGCTTTCTTT. It codes for CASSPSTGTNTEAFF.

This clonotype was found a few times. The V gene is TRBV3-1, the J gene TRBJ2-5; the D gene is possibly TRBD1 (6 bases). Germline CDR1 and CDR2: LGHDT and YNNKEL (reference sequence). The CDR3 extends over 16 amino acids. V lost 0 bases and J 1 base, leaving 12 bases between the germline ends. The CDR3 nucleotides read TGTGCCAGCAGCCAAGATCTAGTCAGGGGCCAAGAGACCCAGTACTTC. This translates into CASSQDLVRGQETQYF.

V and J are TRBV28 and TRBJ2-5; 7 bases line up with TRBD2. This CDR3 spans 16 amino acids. The V gene's germline CDR1 is MDHEN and CDR2 SYDVKM. Trimming cost V 7 bases and J 4 bases; bases outside gene matches: 15. The CDR3 region is CASKSGGVVGGETQYF. In nucleotides, the CDR3 is TGTGCCAGCAAAAGTGGGGGGGTTGTGGGAGGAGAGACCCAGTACTTC.

This clonotype was seen more than once but under ten times. The chain employs TRBV9 and TRBJ2-1; D call uncertain. V lost 0 bases to trimming and J lost 7 bases, with 5 bases between them. The germline V gene has CDR1 SGDLS and CDR2 YYNGEE. The CDR3 runs 12 residues. CDR3 in DNA: TGTGCCAGCAGCGTAGACGGAAATGAGCAGTTCTTC. Residues: CASSVDGNEQFF.

This chain joins TRBV6-5 and TRBJ1-1, with 8 positions matching TRBD1. V shed 6 bases and J 7 bases; nucleotides not matched to a gene: 13. Germline V gives CDR1 MNHEY, CDR2 SVGAGI. The CDR3 has 15 residues. The CDR3 sequence: CASSYRGANPGEAFF. DNA of the CDR3: TGTGCCAGCAGCTACAGGGGGGCTAACCCCGGTGAAGCTTTCTTT.

Here the CDR3 reads CASSYWPLSSGTRELFF. As DNA, the CDR3 is TGTGCCAGCAGTTACTGGCCGTTGAGTAGCGGGACCCGGGAGCTGTTTTTT. The J gene is TRBJ2-2, the V gene TRBV6-5; 8 positions match TRBD2. The CDR3 spans 17 residues. Trimming took 1 base from V and 9 from J; bases not matched to a gene: 13. CDR1 is MNHEY, CDR2 SVGAGI, per germline.

This clonotype was seen more than once but under ten times. The CDR3 protein is CSAMLAGGPSYNEQFF. CDR3 DNA: TGCAGTGCAATGCTAGCGGGAGGGCCATCCTACAATGAGCAGTTCTTC. The chain links TRBV20-1 to TRBJ2-1; 12 bases match TRBD2. Germline-derived CDR1 and CDR2 are DFQATT and SNEGSKA (reference sequence). The trim removed 6 bases at V and 1 base at J, leaving 7 bases unmatched. The CDR3 is 16 residues long.

This clonotype showed up many times. V usage is TRBV5-6 and J usage is TRBJ1-3; D remains ambiguous. The V end was cut by 1 base, the J end by 0 bases, with 5 bases between. This CDR3 comprises 14 residues. Germline CDR1 reads SGHDT; CDR2 reads YYEEEE. In nucleotides, the CDR3 is TGTGCCAGCAGCTTGTACGGCTCTGGAAACACCATATATTTT. Its translation: CASSLYGSGNTIYF.

CDR3 bases: TGCAGTGCTAGAGAAATCGGCAGGGCGGCCTACGAGCAGTACTTC. It codes for CSAREIGRAAYEQYF. The chain employs TRBV20-1 and TRBJ2-7; D might be TRBD1 (5 bases). This CDR3 has 15 residues. Per the germline V gene, CDR1 is DFQATT and CDR2 is SNEGSKA (reference sequence). V was pared by 0 bases and J by 2 bases, with 14 bases between.

The chain recombines TRBV6-2 or TRBV6-3 with TRBJ2-7; perhaps TRBD1 as D (5 bases). The CDR3 totals 18 residues. Trimming stripped 5 bases from V and 1 base from J, with 24 bases between. Germline V CDR1 and CDR2: MNHEY, SVGEGT. The CDR3, as DNA: TGTGCCAGCAGTAATCACGGGTTGGGGCAGACCTATTCCTACGAGCAGTACTTC. This codes for CASSNHGLGQTYSYEQYF.

This clonotype was seen at least ten times. The chain employs TRBV11-3 and TRBJ2-2, with D possibly being TRBD1 (6 bases). V lost 3 bases and J lost 6, with 17 bases in between. The CDR3 is 16 amino acids. Germline V gives CDR1 SGHNT, CDR2 YENEEA. The CDR3 DNA reads as TGTGCCAGCAGCTTGCAGGGGCAGAGTTTCCCCGGGGAGCTGTTTTTT. Its protein product is CASSLQGQSFPGELFF.

This clonotype was seen a few times. DNA for the CDR3: TGCGCCAGCAGCCAAGATGCAGGGAACAATCAGCCCCAGCATTTT. As protein: CASSQDAGNNQPQHF. This chain joins TRBV4-3 and TRBJ1-5; possible D gene TRBD1, 5 bases. Trimming cost V 0 bases and J 3 bases, with 9 bases left between them. Germline values: CDR1 LGHNA, CDR2 YSLEER. CDR3 length: 15 amino acids.

This chain joins TRBV5-1 and TRBJ2-7; D gene ambiguous. The germline CDR1 and CDR2 sequences are SGHRS and YFSETQ. The CDR3 is 16 amino acids. Deletions cut 2 bases from V and 6 bases from J, with 21 bases between. CDR3 coding DNA: TGCGCCAGCAGCTTAATTGGGCCTCATGGGATGGCCGAGCAGTACTTC. Amino acids: CASSLIGPHGMAEQYF.

The chain joins TRBV28 to TRBJ2-5; the D gene is possibly TRBD2 (6 bases). There are 16 residues in the CDR3. Germline CDR1 and CDR2: MDHEN and SYDVKM. Deletions cut 4 bases from V and 2 bases from J, with 17 bases between. This CDR3 reads CASSSAGAGNQETQYF. The CDR3 DNA reads as TGTGCCAGCAGTTCCGCTGGAGCGGGTAATCAAGAGACCCAGTACTTC.

The V gene is TRBV27, the J gene TRBJ2-5, with unresolved D. CDR1 is MNHEY, CDR2 SMNVEV, per germline (reference sequence). The CDR3 is made up of 11 amino acids. Trimming cost V 6 bases and J 7 bases, with 9 bases left between them. The CDR3 sequence: CASSTTGTQYF. The CDR3 bases are TGTGCCAGCAGCACAACGGGGACCCAGTACTTC.

In this sample, this clonotype turned up a few times. The chain joins TRBV4-2 to TRBJ2-1; D remains ambiguous. Germline CDR1 is LGHNA and CDR2 is YNFKEQ. CDR3 size: 14 residues. V lost 0 bases to trimming and J lost 7 bases, with 10 bases between them. The CDR3 nucleotides read TGTGCCAGCAGCCAAGATGGGGTTTGGAATGAGCAGTTCTTC. As protein: CASSQDGVWNEQFF.

This clonotype was found many times. V and J are TRBV4-3 and TRBJ2-6; 8 bases are a match to TRBD1. Germline CDR1 LGHNA, CDR2 YSLEER. The CDR3 runs to 19 residues. With V trimmed by 4 bases and J by 2 bases, 13 bases remained unmatched. CDR3 sequence reads: CASSRKLGQGYPGANVLTF. The CDR3 DNA sequence: TGCGCCAGCAGCCGAAAACTAGGACAGGGCTACCCTGGGGCCAACGTCCTGACTTTC.

This clonotype was recorded a few times. V is TRBV27 and J is TRBJ2-7, with 8 bases lining up with TRBD2. The CDR3 covers 15 residues. V gave up 8 bases and J gave up 4 bases; unmatched junction bases: 13. Germline CDR1 and CDR2: MNHEY and SMNVEV (reference sequence). The CDR3 reads CASGTAGVSRYEQYF. CDR3 nucleotide sequence: TGTGCCAGCGGTACAGCGGGAGTGAGTCGGTACGAGCAGTACTTC.

In this sample, this clonotype turned up a few times. The rearrangement links TRBV20-1 to TRBJ2-1, with no clear D. CDR1 and CDR2 (germline): DFQATT, SNEGSKA (reference sequence). Trimming pared 5 bases from V and 6 bases from J, leaving 8 bases between. The CDR3 runs to 11 residues. CDR3 sequence: CSAPNLNEQFF. The CDR3 region has the DNA TGCAGTGCTCCGAACCTCAATGAGCAGTTCTTC.

V gene TRBV20-1 combines with J gene TRBJ1-1, with 7 bases fitting TRBD1. Germline CDR1 is DFQATT and CDR2 is SNEGSKA (reference sequence). The V gene end was trimmed by 0 bases and the J gene end by 6 bases; junction bases not matched to a gene: 7. There are 14 residues in the CDR3. CDR3 residues: CSARDPLTGAEAFF. CDR3 bases: TGCAGTGCTAGAGATCCCCTTACAGGGGCTGAAGCTTTCTTT.

The chain has TRBV4-1 and TRBJ2-3; D gene ambiguous. V lost 2 bases and J lost 0, with 9 bases in between. The germline gives CDR1 MGHRA, CDR2 YSYEKL. The CDR3 is 15 amino acids. The chain's CDR3 is CASSQLGVSTDTQYF. The CDR3 DNA sequence: TGCGCCAGCAGCCAACTAGGCGTAAGCACAGATACGCAGTATTTT.